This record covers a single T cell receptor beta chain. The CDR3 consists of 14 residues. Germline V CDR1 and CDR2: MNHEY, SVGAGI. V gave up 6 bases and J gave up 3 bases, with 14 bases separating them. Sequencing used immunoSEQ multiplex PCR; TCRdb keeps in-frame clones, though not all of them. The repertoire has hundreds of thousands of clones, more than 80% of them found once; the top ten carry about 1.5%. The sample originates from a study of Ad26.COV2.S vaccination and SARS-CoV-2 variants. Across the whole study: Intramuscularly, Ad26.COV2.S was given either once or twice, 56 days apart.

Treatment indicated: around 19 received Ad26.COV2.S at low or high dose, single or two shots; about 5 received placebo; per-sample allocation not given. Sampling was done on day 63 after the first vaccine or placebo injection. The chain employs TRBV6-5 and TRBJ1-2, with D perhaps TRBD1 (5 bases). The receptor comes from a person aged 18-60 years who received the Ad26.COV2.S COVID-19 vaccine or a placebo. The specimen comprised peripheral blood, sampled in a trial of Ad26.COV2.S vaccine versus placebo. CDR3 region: CASRSGTLDYGYTF. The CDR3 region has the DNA TGTGCCAGCAGATCCGGGACCTTAGACTATGGCTACACCTTC.